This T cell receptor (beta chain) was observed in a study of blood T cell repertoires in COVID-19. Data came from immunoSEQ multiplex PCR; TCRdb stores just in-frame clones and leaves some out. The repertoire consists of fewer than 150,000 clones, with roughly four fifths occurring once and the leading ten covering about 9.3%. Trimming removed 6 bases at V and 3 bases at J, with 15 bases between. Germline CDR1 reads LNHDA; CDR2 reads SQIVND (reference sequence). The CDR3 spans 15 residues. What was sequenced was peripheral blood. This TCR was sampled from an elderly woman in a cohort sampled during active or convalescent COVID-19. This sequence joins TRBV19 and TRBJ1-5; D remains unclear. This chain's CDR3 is CASRARPVTNQPQHF. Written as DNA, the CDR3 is TGTGCCAGTAGGGCACGCCCAGTAACCAATCAGCCCCAGCATTTT.